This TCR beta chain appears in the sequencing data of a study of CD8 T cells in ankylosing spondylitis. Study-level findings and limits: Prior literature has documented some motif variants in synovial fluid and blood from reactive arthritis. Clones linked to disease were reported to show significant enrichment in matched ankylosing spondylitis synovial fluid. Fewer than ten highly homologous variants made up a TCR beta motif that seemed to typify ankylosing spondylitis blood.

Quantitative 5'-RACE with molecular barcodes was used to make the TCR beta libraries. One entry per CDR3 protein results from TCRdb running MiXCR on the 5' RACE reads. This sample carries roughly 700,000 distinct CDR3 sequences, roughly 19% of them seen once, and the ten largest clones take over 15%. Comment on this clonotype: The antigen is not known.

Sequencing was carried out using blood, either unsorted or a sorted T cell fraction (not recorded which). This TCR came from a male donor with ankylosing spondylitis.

CDR3 DNA: TGTGCCAGCAGTTCAATAACAGGTCAGCCCCAGCATTTT. Protein product: CASSSITGQPQHF. The V and J genes are TRBV27 and TRBJ1-5; tentatively, D is TRBD1 (5 bases). V was pared by 4 bases and J by 6 bases, with 10 bases between. The CDR3 has 13 residues. Germline values: CDR1 MNHEY, CDR2 SMNVEV (reference sequence).